These 32 T cell receptor beta chains originate from one sample sequenced in a study of CD8 T cells in ankylosing spondylitis. Study outcomes and limitations: It appeared that ankylosing spondylitis blood was characterized by a TCR beta motif of under ten highly homologous variants.

These TCRs are of unknown antigen specificity. MiXCR, applied by TCRdb to the 5' RACE reads, yields one record per CDR3 protein. The sample contains more than 300,000 distinct CDR3 sequences, less than 9.5% of which appear only once. The sequenced material came from blood, either unsorted or a sorted T cell fraction (not recorded which). These receptor sequences come from a male donor with ankylosing spondylitis.

This clonotype was detected a few times. The rearrangement uses TRBV11-2 and TRBJ2-1; TRBD2 matches at 10 bases. The CDR3 runs to 16 residues. V gave up 4 bases and J gave up 6 bases; unmatched junction bases: 9. CDR1 is SGHAT, CDR2 FQNNGV, per germline. As DNA, the CDR3 is TGTGCCAGCAGCTCCCCAGCGGGAGGGCCGGGCAATGAGCAGTTCTTC. Residues: CASSSPAGGPGNEQFF. Complete variable domain (other parts from reference TRBV11-2 and TRBJ2-1): EAGVAQSPRYKIIEKRQSVAFWCNPISGHATLYWYQQILGQGPKLLIQFQNNGVVDDSQLPKDRFSAERLKGVDSTLKIQPAKLEDSAVYLCASSSPAGGPGNEQFFGPGTRLTVL.

This sequence joins TRBV5-1 and TRBJ2-7; D is perhaps TRBD1 (5 bases). CDR1 SGHRS and CDR2 YFSETQ come from the germline V gene. V shed 4 bases and J shed 4 bases, with 15 bases lying between them. The length of the CDR3 is 14 residues. The CDR3 here is CASSPSRVMYEQYF. CDR3 nucleotides: TGCGCCAGCAGCCCATCCAGGGTTATGTACGAGCAGTACTTC.

This clonotype was recorded many times. The chain is built from TRBV9 and TRBJ2-2; a possible D gene is TRBD2 (5 bases). V was clipped by 0 bases and J by 1 base, with 10 bases between them. The CDR3 covers 16 residues. Germline CDR1 is SGDLS and CDR2 is YYNGEE. The CDR3 DNA is TGTGCCAGCAGCGTAGCTGGCGGGCTGAACACCGGGGAGCTGTTTTTT. Translated, it gives CASSVAGGLNTGELFF. The full variable domain, its missing parts supplied by reference TRBV9 and TRBJ2-2, is DSGVTQTPKHLITATGQRVTLRCSPRSGDLSVYWYQQSLDQGLQFLIQYYNGEERAKGNILERFSAQQFPDLHSELNLSSLELGDSALYFCASSVAGGLNTGELFFGEGSRLTVL.

The chain joins TRBV3-1 to TRBJ2-2; no clear D. The CDR3 sequence is 14 residues long. From germline, CDR1 is LGHDT and CDR2 YNNKEL (reference sequence). V gave up 2 bases and J gave up 4 bases, with 8 bases separating them. In nucleotides, the CDR3 is TGTGCCAGCAGCCAATTGCGATCCACCGGGGAGCTGTTTTTT. It encodes CASSQLRSTGELFF.

The rearrangement links TRBV29-1 to TRBJ2-1; D is uncertain. The V and J ends lost 6 bases and 0 bases respectively, with 15 bases between them. Looked up from germline, CDR1 is SQVTM and CDR2 is ANQGSEA. CDR3 length: 15 amino acids. The CDR3 spells CSVTNTASSYNEQFF. The CDR3, as DNA: TGCAGCGTAACCAACACAGCGAGCTCCTACAATGAGCAGTTCTTC.

This clonotype was observed a handful of times. The rearrangement joins TRBV7-9 to TRBJ2-1, with D possibly matching TRBD1 (5 bases). Germline lookup yields CDR1 SEHNR and CDR2 FQNEAQ (reference sequence). CDR3 length equals 14 residues. V was clipped by 3 bases and J by 2 bases, with 8 bases between them. The CDR3 here is CASSFQDTYNEQFF. The CDR3 DNA follows: TGTGCCAGCAGCTTCCAGGACACCTACAATGAGCAGTTCTTC.

In this sample, this clonotype turned up a few times. The chain has TRBV5-1 and TRBJ2-7, with a possible D match to TRBD1 (6 bases). Trimming took 3 bases from V and 6 from J, leaving 22 bases between them. CDR1 and CDR2 (germline): SGHRS, YFSETQ. The CDR3 covers 16 residues. The CDR3 protein is CASSWDDGGQSAEQYF. The CDR3 coding sequence is TGCGCCAGCAGCTGGGATGACGGTGGACAGAGTGCCGAGCAGTACTTC.

Only a few counts were recorded for this clonotype. The V call is TRBV3-1, the J call TRBJ2-5; D uncertain. The ends were cut back, 8 bases at V and 3 bases at J, with 25 bases in the middle. CDR3 size: 17 residues. CDR1 and CDR2 (germline): LGHDT, YNNKEL (reference sequence). The CDR3 region has the DNA TGTGCCAGCGCCGGGTTTTCCATAGTTACCGGAGAAGAGACCCAGTACTTC. Translating gives CASAGFSIVTGEETQYF.

This clonotype was picked up a small number of times. This chain links TRBV2 with TRBJ2-7, with 10 bases identical to TRBD2. Germline assignment: CDR1 SNHLY and CDR2 FYNNEI. V lost 5 bases, J lost 2 bases, and 21 bases stayed unmatched. The CDR3 consists of 20 residues. CDR3 in amino acids: CASSPGTRDLTSGVPYEQYF. In DNA form, the CDR3 reads TGTGCCAGCAGTCCGGGGACACGCGACTTAACTAGCGGGGTCCCCTACGAGCAGTACTTC.

The chain is built from TRBV12-3 or TRBV12-4 and TRBJ2-3, with D uncertain. The CDR3 covers 15 residues. V lost 1 base and J lost 4, with 12 bases in between. CDR3 coding DNA: TGTGCCAGCAGTTTAGGCCTACCCCGATCAGATACGCAGTATTTT. Translation: CASSLGLPRSDTQYF.

The rearrangement joins TRBV6-2 or TRBV6-3 to TRBJ2-1; D not certain. CDR3 length equals 12 residues. Per germline, CDR1 MNHEY and CDR2 SVGEGT. V lost 2 bases and J lost 6, with 5 bases in between. CDR3 DNA: TGTGCCAGCAGTTACGGGATCAATGAGCAGTTCTTC. It encodes CASSYGINEQFF.

The chain joins TRBV28 to TRBJ1-2; no clear D. V was trimmed by 6 bases and J by 0 bases, leaving 20 bases between them. The CDR3 has 17 residues. CDR1 and CDR2 (germline): MDHEN, SYDVKM. As DNA, the CDR3 is TGTGCCAGCAGCCGTGGAGGGTACTTTCTAGCTAACTATGGCTACACCTTC. Residues: CASSRGGYFLANYGYTF.

This clonotype was counted ten times or more. CDR3 in amino acids: CSASGPGVYEQYF. The CDR3 DNA follows: TGCAGTGCTAGTGGGCCGGGAGTCTACGAGCAGTACTTC. V is TRBV20-1 and J is TRBJ2-7, with TRBD2 as a possible D gene (6 bases). V was pared by 3 bases and J by 3 bases, with 12 bases between. CDR1 is DFQATT, CDR2 SNEGSKA, per germline (reference sequence). CDR3 length: 13 amino acids.

In its sample, this clonotype was seen a few times. V usage is TRBV27 and J usage is TRBJ2-1, with 8 bases matching TRBD2. This CDR3 has 15 amino acids. V lost 7 bases to trimming and J lost 4 bases; unmatched junction nucleotides: 9. The germline V gene encodes CDR1 MNHEY and CDR2 SMNVEV (reference sequence). The CDR3 reads CASIQAGAQYNEQFF. The CDR3 DNA follows: TGTGCCAGCATTCAAGCGGGAGCTCAATACAATGAGCAGTTCTTC.

This clonotype has just a few counts. The J gene is TRBJ2-5, the V gene TRBV25-1, with D possibly being TRBD2 (5 bases). The CDR3 loop spans 12 amino acids. Trimming cost V 4 bases and J 5 bases, with 8 bases left between them. Germline CDR1 and CDR2: MGHDK and SYGVNS. CDR3 amino acids: CASSGRRETQYF. Written as DNA, the CDR3 is TGTGCCAGCAGTGGAAGGAGGGAGACCCAGTACTTC.

This clonotype was counted at least ten times. The rearrangement joins TRBV12-3 or TRBV12-4 to TRBJ2-1; D assignment may be TRBD1 or TRBD2 (5 bases each). Trimming cost V 1 base and J 10 bases, with 8 bases left between them. CDR3 length equals 12 residues. The CDR3 DNA follows: TGTGCCAGCAGTTTAGGGGACGCAGAGCAGTTCTTC. Its translation is CASSLGDAEQFF.

V usage is TRBV28 and J usage is TRBJ2-3; possible D gene TRBD2, 6 bases. V shed 5 bases and J shed 6 bases, with 15 bases lying between them. The CDR3 is 14 amino acids. Germline V gene data show CDR1 as MDHEN and CDR2 as SYDVKM. CDR3 in amino acids: CASSAGTLRDTQYF. Here the CDR3 DNA reads TGTGCCAGCAGTGCCGGGACTTTGCGGGATACGCAGTATTTT. Drawing the rest from reference TRBV28 and TRBJ2-3, the complete variable domain is DVKVTQSSRYLVKRTGEKVFLECVQDMDHENMFWYRQDPGLGLRLIYFSYDVKMKEKGDIPEGYSVSREKKERFSLILESASTNQTSMYLCASSAGTLRDTQYFGPGTRLTVL.

This clonotype occurred many times. This chain uses TRBV24-1 with TRBJ2-1, with D possibly TRBD1 on 5 matching bases. V lost 4 bases and J 4 bases, leaving 10 bases between the germline ends. The CDR3 consists of 14 residues. CDR1 is KGHDR, CDR2 SFDVKD, per germline. The CDR3 is CATSDPRGYNEQFF. DNA of the CDR3: TGTGCCACCAGTGACCCAAGGGGTTACAATGAGCAGTTCTTC.

This clonotype showed up many times. The chain links TRBV27 to TRBJ2-1; 7 bases align to TRBD1. This CDR3 contains 13 residues. The V segment lost 7 bases and the J segment 6 bases; nucleotides outside the gene matches: 6. Looked up from germline, CDR1 is MNHEY and CDR2 is SMNVEV (reference sequence). The CDR3 here is CASNRQGGNEQFF. CDR3 sequence (DNA): TGTGCCAGCAACCGACAGGGTGGCAATGAGCAGTTCTTC.

This clonotype turned up a few times. The rearrangement joins TRBV6-2 or TRBV6-3 to TRBJ2-1, with TRBD2 matching 13 bases. This CDR3 contains 13 residues. Germline V lookup: CDR1 MNHEY, CDR2 SVGEGT. V dropped 8 bases and J dropped 7; count of bases not matched to a gene: 2. This CDR3 reads CASGLAGVNEQFF. In nucleotides, the CDR3 is TGTGCCAGCGGACTAGCGGGAGTAAATGAGCAGTTCTTC.

There are many counts of this clonotype. The chain uses TRBV2 and TRBJ1-3, with D perhaps TRBD1 (5 bases). Germline V gives CDR1 SNHLY, CDR2 FYNNEI. Trimming removed 5 bases from V and 1 base from J, with 6 bases in between. The CDR3 has 13 amino acids. In DNA, the CDR3 is TGTGCCAGCAGTAGGGGTTCTGGAAACACCATATATTTT. This sequence encodes CASSRGSGNTIYF.

J is TRBJ1-2 and V is TRBV7-2; D ambiguous. The V gene lost 5 bases and the J gene lost 4 bases, with 14 bases spanning the gap. The germline V gene encodes CDR1 SGHTA and CDR2 FQGNSA. This CDR3 has 14 residues. The CDR3 DNA follows: TGTGCCAGCAGCCCCGTCGCGGGGAGCTATGGCTACACCTTC. As protein: CASSPVAGSYGYTF.

This clonotype was seen a few times. This chain connects TRBV5-1 to TRBJ2-3, with D possibly TRBD1 on 5 matching bases. Deletions cut 1 base from V and 2 bases from J, with 11 bases between. CDR3 length equals 15 residues. CDR1 SGHRS and CDR2 YFSETQ come from the germline V gene. This chain's CDR3 is CASSLLGQDTDTQYF. The CDR3 DNA reads TGCGCCAGCAGCTTGCTGGGGCAGGACACAGATACGCAGTATTTT.

This clonotype has only a few counts. The chain joins TRBV3-1 to TRBJ1-1, with D unclear. The germline V and J ends were trimmed by 1 base and 1 base, with 10 bases remaining between them. From germline, CDR1 is LGHDT and CDR2 YNNKEL (reference sequence). This CDR3 contains 15 residues. CDR3 sequence: CASSQGVDGNTEAFF. The DNA of the CDR3 is TGTGCCAGCAGCCAAGGGGTTGACGGGAACACTGAAGCTTTCTTT.

This clonotype appeared a few times. This rearrangement joins TRBV15 to TRBJ2-5; D ambiguous. The CDR3 contains 13 residues. Germline V gene lookup returns CDR1 LNHNV and CDR2 YYDKDF (reference sequence). Between the trimmed V and J ends, which lost 0 bases and 0 bases, there was a span of 2 bases. CDR3 protein: CATSRDYQETQYF. CDR3 bases: TGTGCCACCAGCAGAGACTACCAAGAGACCCAGTACTTC.

This clonotype appeared a few times. The rearrangement uses TRBV7-9 and TRBJ2-7; TRBD2 matches at 8 bases. Germline trimming cut 1 base from V and 6 bases from J; bases unmatched to any gene: 14. The length of the CDR3 is 17 residues. Germline values: CDR1 SEHNR, CDR2 FQNEAQ (reference sequence). CDR3 sequence (DNA): TGTGCCAGCAGCTTAGATCCTAGGGGACTAGACGGAGGCGAGCAGTACTTC. Its translation: CASSLDPRGLDGGEQYF. Based on the CDR3 plus reference TRBV7-9 and TRBJ2-7, the full variable domain is DTGVSQNPRHKITKRGQNVTFRCDPISEHNRLYWYRQTLGQGPEFLTYFQNEAQLEKSRLLSDRFSAERPKGSFSTLEIQRTEQGDSAMYLCASSLDPRGLDGGEQYFGPGTRLTVT.

This clonotype was recorded a few times. At one end the junction does not follow the germline gene, possibly because of a read error. This chain uses TRBV29-1 with TRBJ2-1; 8 nucleotides agree with TRBD2. CDR1 and CDR2 (germline): SQVTM, ANQGSEA. This CDR3 is built from 20 residues. The CDR3 here is CSVEGLVESSYLPGYNEQFF. Here the CDR3 DNA reads TGCAGTGTTGAGGGACTAGTAGAGTCTTCGTATCTACCCGGATACAATGAGCAGTTCTTC.

This clonotype was counted only a few times. The chain employs TRBV4-1 and TRBJ2-3; possible D gene TRBD2, 6 bases. V was shortened by 3 bases and J by 4 bases, with 20 bases between the two germline ends. This CDR3 spans 17 amino acids. CDR1 is MGHRA, CDR2 YSYEKL, per germline. CDR3 coding DNA: TGCGCCAGCAGCCATCCGGGAGCGTCAGACTTCGCAGATACGCAGTATTTT. Residues: CASSHPGASDFADTQYF.

This clonotype has just a few counts. The V gene is TRBV4-2, the J gene TRBJ2-7, with 8 bases identical to TRBD2. V trimming: 0 bases; J trimming: 2 bases; junction bases outside the gene matches: 6. Germline CDR1 reads LGHNA; CDR2 reads YNFKEQ. The CDR3 length is 16 residues. CDR3 in DNA: TGTGCCAGCAGCCAAGATCGGCGGGAGGCTCCCTACGAGCAGTACTTC. It specifies CASSQDRREAPYEQYF.

This clonotype appeared a few times. This chain connects TRBV10-3 to TRBJ2-2; unclear D gene. This CDR3 has 13 amino acids. Germline assignment: CDR1 ENHRY and CDR2 SYGVKD. V lost 2 bases to trimming and J lost 7 bases, with 8 bases between them. The CDR3 loop is CAISEITRGELFF. The CDR3 coding sequence is TGTGCCATCAGTGAGATCACCCGCGGGGAGCTGTTTTTT.

The sample holds many counts of this clonotype. The chain uses TRBV5-1 and TRBJ2-2, with no clear D. Germline V gene lookup returns CDR1 SGHRS and CDR2 YFSETQ. This CDR3 is 15 amino acids long. V lost 4 bases, J lost 0 bases, and 10 bases lay in between. The CDR3 reads CASSPPNTNTGELFF. CDR3 sequence (DNA): TGCGCCAGCAGCCCCCCGAATACGAACACCGGGGAGCTGTTTTTT.

This clonotype was seen at least ten times. The rearrangement uses TRBV28 and TRBJ2-1; 10 nucleotides align to TRBD2. Germline assignment: CDR1 MDHEN and CDR2 SYDVKM. The CDR3 totals 16 residues. Trimming took 6 bases from V and 7 from J; bases not matched to a gene: 12. This chain's CDR3 is CASSPTRLAGVNEQFF. The DNA of the CDR3 is TGTGCCAGCAGCCCCACACGGCTAGCGGGAGTGAATGAGCAGTTCTTC.